This T cell receptor beta chain was identified during a study of T cells after yellow fever vaccination. General observations from the study: Peaking faster, on day 5 versus 15, the secondary response was nonetheless weaker. After the booster, 96% of CD4 and 75% to 90% of CD8 primary-response clones were re-detected. Across the CD4 and CD8 compartments, a small share of clonotypes was present in both.

A single record per CDR3 protein comes from TCRdb applying MiXCR to the 5' RACE reads. The repertoire holds over 250,000 distinct CDR3 sequences, about 5.2% seen once, with roughly 3.3% in the top ten. This clonotype was found a few times. Its target is not known. Sequencing used CD4+ T cells sorted from PBMCs, obtained on the day of the yellow fever booster vaccination. The clonotype was recovered from a young man who received the YFV17D yellow fever vaccine.

The CDR3 is CASSLGSFADTQYF. The CDR3 DNA sequence: TGTGCCAGCAGCCTAGGAAGTTTCGCAGATACGCAGTATTTT. The chain carries TRBV7-2 and TRBJ2-3; D not certain. V shed 5 bases and J shed 4 bases, with 13 bases lying between them. Per germline, CDR1 SGHTA and CDR2 FQGNSA. The CDR3 has 14 amino acids. Full variable domain (rest looked up from reference TRBV7-2 and TRBJ2-3): GAGVSQSPSNKVTEKGKDVELRCDPISGHTALYWYRQSLGQGLEFLIYFQGNSAPDKSGLPSDRFSAERTGGSVSTLTIQRTQQEDSAVYLCASSLGSFADTQYFGPGTRLTVL.